These 27 T cell receptor beta chains originate from one sample sequenced in a study of CD8 T cells in ankylosing spondylitis. General study points: Fewer than ten highly homologous variants made up a TCR beta motif, and this motif appeared characteristic of ankylosing spondylitis blood.

Their antigens are not known. TCRdb reprocessed the 5' RACE reads via MiXCR and lists one record per CDR3 protein. The data contain 130,000 or so distinct CDR3 sequences, 15% to 20% of them singletons. Sequencing was done on a sample of blood, either unsorted or a sorted T cell fraction (not recorded which). The receptors were gathered from a male donor with ankylosing spondylitis.

The chain recombines TRBV20-1 with TRBJ1-2; D not certain. Trimming cost V 3 bases and J 0 bases, with 8 bases left between them. Germline CDR1 is DFQATT and CDR2 is SNEGSKA (reference sequence). The CDR3 spans 13 residues. The CDR3 DNA follows: TGCAGTGCTAGCCCGTTAGCTAACTATGGCTACACCTTC. Encoded protein: CSASPLANYGYTF.

The J gene is TRBJ2-7, the V gene TRBV9, with unresolved D. Per the germline V gene, CDR1 is SGDLS and CDR2 is YYNGEE. V gave up 2 bases and J gave up 2 bases, with 11 bases separating them. The CDR3 sequence is 14 residues long. The CDR3 sequence: CASSVAAFPYEQYF. Here the CDR3 DNA reads TGTGCCAGCAGCGTCGCCGCTTTCCCCTACGAGCAGTACTTC.

This clonotype has just a few counts. CDR3 nucleotide sequence: TGTGCCAGCAGTTTAAGTGGCAGGCCGTACACAGATACGCAGTATTTT. Translation gives CASSLSGRPYTDTQYF. The gene calls are TRBV27 and TRBJ2-3; D unresolved. The V end lost 2 bases, the J end lost 2 bases, and 14 bases lay between the germline ends. The CDR3 runs to 16 residues. Germline-derived CDR1 and CDR2 are MNHEY and SMNVEV (reference sequence).

The rearrangement joins TRBV28 to TRBJ2-7; 9 bases fit TRBD2. The ends lost 2 bases at V and 5 bases at J; junction bases unmatched: 10. The germline V gene encodes CDR1 MDHEN and CDR2 SYDVKM. The length of the CDR3 is 16 residues. Here the CDR3 DNA reads TGTGCCAGCAGTTTAGGTGGTGCGGGAGGGCCCGACGAGCAGTACTTC. This sequence encodes CASSLGGAGGPDEQYF.

This clonotype was counted ten times or more. The gene calls are TRBV12-3 or TRBV12-4 and TRBJ1-1; TRBD1 aligns across 8 bases. The V gene end was trimmed by 2 bases and the J gene end by 1 base; junction bases not matched to a gene: 6. The CDR3 consists of 16 residues. The CDR3 DNA sequence: TGTGCCAGCAGTTTAATTCCCGGACAGGGGAACACTGAAGCTTTCTTT. It specifies CASSLIPGQGNTEAFF.

The rearrangement joins TRBV7-9 to TRBJ2-2, with unresolved D. The germline V and J ends were trimmed by 0 bases and 1 base, with 12 bases remaining between them. The CDR3 has 17 residues. The germline gives CDR1 SEHNR, CDR2 FQNEAQ (reference sequence). The CDR3 reads CASSLALGIMNTGELFF. CDR3 DNA: TGTGCCAGCAGCTTAGCGCTGGGAATCATGAACACCGGGGAGCTGTTTTTT.

The chain employs TRBV6-5 and TRBJ2-3; maybe TRBD1 (7 bases). Germline V gene lookup returns CDR1 MNHEY and CDR2 SVGAGI. V was clipped by 1 base and J by 5 bases, with 10 bases between them. CDR3 length equals 14 residues. The CDR3 region has the DNA TGTGCCAGCAGTTACTTTCAGGGGGGAGATACGCAGTATTTT. Its protein product is CASSYFQGGDTQYF.

This chain connects TRBV7-9 to TRBJ2-1; D is undetermined. The CDR3 has 15 amino acids. Trimming left V 0 bases short and J 0 bases short, with 6 bases between. Germline CDR1 and CDR2: SEHNR and FQNEAQ (reference sequence). In nucleotides, the CDR3 is TGTGCCAGCAGCTTAGCAGCAACCTCCTACAATGAGCAGTTCTTC. Amino acid sequence: CASSLAATSYNEQFF.

There are a few counts of this clonotype. V gene TRBV5-1 combines with J gene TRBJ2-1; the D gene is possibly TRBD1 (5 bases). The CDR3 runs to 14 residues. CDR1 is SGHRS, CDR2 YFSETQ, per germline. V lost 6 bases, J lost 0 bases, and 10 bases lay in between. CDR3 protein: CASTYRSSYNEQFF. The CDR3 DNA reads as TGCGCCAGCACTTACAGGAGCTCCTACAATGAGCAGTTCTTC.

This clonotype came up a few times. The chain combines TRBV27 with TRBJ2-5; D possibly matches TRBD1 or TRBD2 (7 bases each). V lost 4 bases and J lost 0, with 27 bases in between. Germline V lookup: CDR1 MNHEY, CDR2 SMNVEV (reference sequence). CDR3 size: 20 residues. Here the CDR3 DNA reads TGTGCCAGCAGTTCGCACCCTGACAGGGTTCTAGCGGCGTACCAAGAGACCCAGTACTTC. Encoded protein: CASSSHPDRVLAAYQETQYF.

This clonotype has a handful of counts. The chain has TRBV10-3 and TRBJ2-5; 10 bases fit TRBD1. The germline V gene encodes CDR1 ENHRY and CDR2 SYGVKD. The length of the CDR3 is 12 residues. The V segment lost 8 bases and the J segment 5 bases; nucleotides outside the gene matches: 2. As DNA, the CDR3 is TGTGCCATCGGGGGACAGGGGGAGACCCAGTACTTC. Translated, it gives CAIGGQGETQYF.

This clonotype was counted only a few times. This chain joins TRBV11-1 and TRBJ1-1; D is uncertain. Germline values: CDR1 SGHAT, CDR2 FQDESV (reference sequence). CDR3 length: 15 residues. Deletions cut 3 bases from V and 5 bases from J, with 16 bases between. The DNA for the CDR3 is TGTGCCAGCAGCTTTGGCGGCGTTGGTGGTACTGAAGCTTTCTTT. Translating gives CASSFGGVGGTEAFF.

The V gene is TRBV5-1, the J gene TRBJ2-3; 12 bases match TRBD2. After removal of 5 bases from V and 1 base from J, the junction contained 5 bases not matched to a gene. CDR3 length: 16 residues. The germline CDR1 and CDR2 sequences are SGHRS and YFSETQ. The CDR3 coding sequence is TGCGCCAGCAGTTGGACTAGCGGGATGGGCACAGATACGCAGTATTTT. Encoded protein: CASSWTSGMGTDTQYF. The full variable domain, completed using reference TRBV5-1 and TRBJ2-3, is KAGVTQTPRYLIKTRGQQVTLSCSPISGHRSVSWYQQTPGQGLQFLFEYFSETQRNKGNFPGRFSGRQFSNSRSEMNVSTLELGDSALYLCASSWTSGMGTDTQYFGPGTRLTVL.

V usage is TRBV7-9 and J usage is TRBJ2-7, with a weak D call TRBD2 (5 bases). Trimming cost V 5 bases and J 6 bases, with 11 bases left between them. CDR1 and CDR2 (germline): SEHNR, FQNEAQ (reference sequence). CDR3 size: 12 residues. The CDR3 here is CASSPEGPEQYF. The CDR3 region has the DNA TGTGCCAGCAGCCCCGAGGGCCCCGAGCAGTACTTC. Full variable domain (missing parts from reference TRBV7-9 and TRBJ2-7): DTGVSQNPRHKITKRGQNVTFRCDPISEHNRLYWYRQTLGQGPEFLTYFQNEAQLEKSRLLSDRFSAERPKGSFSTLEIQRTEQGDSAMYLCASSPEGPEQYFGPGTRLTVT.

This rearrangement joins TRBV29-1 to TRBJ2-1; no clear D gene. The CDR3 has 12 amino acids. Germline-derived CDR1 and CDR2 are SQVTM and ANQGSEA. V lost 4 bases and J 1 base, leaving 5 bases between the germline ends. In nucleotides, the CDR3 is TGCAGCGTTGTATCTTCCTACAATGAGCAGTTCTTC. Amino acid sequence: CSVVSSYNEQFF.

The chain is built from TRBV28 and TRBJ1-1; 8 bases are a match to TRBD1. V was clipped by 4 bases and J by 7 bases; unmatched bases: 2. The germline CDR1 and CDR2 sequences are MDHEN and SYDVKM. This CDR3 is built from 12 residues. The CDR3 nucleotides read TGTGCCAGCAGTTCGGACAGGGATGAAGCTTTCTTT. Translation: CASSSDRDEAFF.

This sequence joins TRBV21-1 and TRBJ2-1; TRBD1, as called in the table, went unchecked against the DNA. TRBV21-1 is noted as a pseudogene. The CDR3 consists of 18 residues. The CDR3 region has the DNA TGTGCCAGCAGCATGAACCGGGGGTACGTAAAATCCTACAATGAGCAGTTCTTC. Its translation: CASSMNRGYVKSYNEQFF.

This chain joins TRBV29-1 and TRBJ2-4, with no clear D. The germline gives CDR1 SQVTM, CDR2 ANQGSEA. The CDR3 spans 13 residues. V gave up 2 bases and J gave up 7 bases, with 12 bases separating them. The CDR3 is CSVEMPNGNIQYF. Here the CDR3 DNA reads TGCAGCGTTGAAATGCCAAACGGGAACATTCAGTACTTC.

The DNA of the CDR3 is TGTGCCAGCAGCGAGTCCGGGACCTCCGAGCAGTACTTC. Translation: CASSESGTSEQYF. This chain joins TRBV7-6 and TRBJ2-7; D is tentatively TRBD1 or TRBD2 (5 bases each). The ends were cut back, 5 bases at V and 6 bases at J, with 14 bases in the middle. Germline V gene lookup returns CDR1 SGHVS and CDR2 FNYEAQ. The CDR3 totals 13 residues.

This clonotype has at least ten counts. The rearrangement links TRBV3-1 to TRBJ2-1; D uncertain. Trimming left V 2 bases short and J 3 bases short, with 8 bases between. The germline CDR1 and CDR2 sequences are LGHDT and YNNKEL (reference sequence). The CDR3 covers 14 residues. CDR3 in DNA: TGTGCCAGCAGCCAAACTAAGCGCTACAATGAGCAGTTCTTC. Its translation: CASSQTKRYNEQFF.

V is TRBV7-9 and J is TRBJ1-1, with a weak D call TRBD1 (5 bases). The germline V and J ends were trimmed by 1 base and 7 bases, with 13 bases remaining between them. From germline, CDR1 is SEHNR and CDR2 FQNEAQ (reference sequence). CDR3 length: 14 amino acids. The CDR3 reads CASSLGGTAGEAFF. CDR3 bases: TGTGCCAGCAGCTTAGGAGGGACCGCCGGTGAAGCTTTCTTT.

The V gene is TRBV7-9, the J gene TRBJ2-5, with 8 bases identical to TRBD2. The CDR3 sequence is 17 residues long. Germline assignment: CDR1 SEHNR and CDR2 FQNEAQ (reference sequence). J lost 5 bases, V lost 8 bases, and 19 bases had no gene match. CDR3 amino acids: CASRKRASGSEEETQYF. CDR3 nucleotides: TGTGCCAGCCGAAAGCGGGCCAGCGGGAGTGAGGAGGAGACCCAGTACTTC. Full variable domain (rest looked up from reference TRBV7-9 and TRBJ2-5): DTGVSQNPRHKITKRGQNVTFRCDPISEHNRLYWYRQTLGQGPEFLTYFQNEAQLEKSRLLSDRFSAERPKGSFSTLEIQRTEQGDSAMYLCASRKRASGSEEETQYFGPGTRLLVL.

This clonotype was counted at least ten times. In nucleotides, the CDR3 is TGTGCCAGCAGTTCCCAGGGGTGGGATCAGCCCCAGCATTTT. Protein sequence: CASSSQGWDQPQHF. This chain links TRBV6-2 or TRBV6-3 with TRBJ1-5; tentative D call: TRBD1 (6 bases). This CDR3 comprises 14 residues. Germline assignment: CDR1 MNHEY and CDR2 SVGEGT. V was pared by 4 bases and J by 5 bases, with 12 bases between.

This clonotype has a handful of counts. The rearrangement links TRBV4-3 to TRBJ2-1; D may be TRBD1 (5 bases). The V gene's germline CDR1 is LGHNA and CDR2 YSLEER. V dropped 0 bases and J dropped 8 bases, with 17 bases sitting between them. CDR3 size: 16 residues. This CDR3 reads CASSQDRGSAGDEQFF. The CDR3 DNA is TGCGCCAGCAGCCAAGATAGGGGAAGCGCCGGAGATGAGCAGTTCTTC.

This clonotype occurred a few times. The V and J genes are TRBV27 and TRBJ2-6; D is unresolved. Germline lookup yields CDR1 MNHEY and CDR2 SMNVEV (reference sequence). The CDR3 is 14 amino acids. Trimming shortened V by 5 bases and J by 3 bases, and 8 bases separated the two germline ends. CDR3: CASSATLGANVLTF. The CDR3 nucleotides are TGTGCCAGCAGTGCCACTCTTGGGGCCAACGTCCTGACTTTC.

The gene calls are TRBV11-3 and TRBJ1-1, with D perhaps TRBD1 (5 bases). Germline assignment: CDR1 SGHNT and CDR2 YENEEA. Trimming took off 3 bases at V and 6 bases at J, with 8 bases between the two ends. There are 12 residues in the CDR3. CDR3 sequence: CASSFGASEAFF. The CDR3 region has the DNA TGTGCCAGCAGCTTCGGGGCTTCTGAAGCTTTCTTT.

This clonotype was picked up a small number of times. The gene calls are TRBV5-1 and TRBJ1-5; D unclear. The CDR3 spans 13 residues. Germline V CDR1 and CDR2: SGHRS, YFSETQ. V was pared by 0 bases and J by 7 bases, with 8 bases between. CDR3 residues: CASSLDSGQPQHF. In nucleotides, the CDR3 is TGCGCCAGCAGCTTGGACTCTGGGCAGCCCCAGCATTTT.